The 31 T cell receptor beta chains reported below all come from one sample, sequenced in a study of blood T cell repertoires in COVID-19. Produced via immunoSEQ multiplex PCR; TCRdb's table is partial and in-frame only. Here the sample spans around 110,000 clones, around 80% being singletons. The specimen was peripheral blood. These receptor sequences come from a man in his sixties or seventies with active or convalescent COVID-19.

The genes are TRBV5-4 and TRBJ2-3; 14 bases line up with TRBD2. V was pared by 4 bases and J by 3 bases, with 4 bases of the junction left unmatched. The CDR3 spans 16 residues. Germline CDR1 is SGHNT and CDR2 is YYREEE (reference sequence). The CDR3: CASSLGTSGGTDTQYF. CDR3 bases: TGTGCCAGCAGCCTGGGGACTAGCGGGGGAACAGATACGCAGTATTTT.

The chain has TRBV12-5 and TRBJ2-1, with D perhaps TRBD2 (6 bases). The germline V gene encodes CDR1 LGHNT and CDR2 FRNRAP. The CDR3 spans 15 residues. The V and J ends lost 4 bases and 9 bases respectively, with 19 bases between them. The CDR3 is CASGYTSGEPPEQFF. The CDR3 DNA reads TGTGCTAGTGGTTACACCTCGGGGGAGCCCCCTGAGCAGTTCTTC.

The chain employs TRBV20-1 and TRBJ2-1, with 8 nucleotides matching TRBD2. The CDR3 runs 13 residues. CDR1 DFQATT and CDR2 SNEGSKA come from the germline V gene (reference sequence). V lost 3 bases, J lost 4 bases, and 2 bases stayed unmatched. CDR3 coding DNA: TGCAGTGCTAGTGGCGGGGGGTACAATGAGCAGTTCTTC. Its translation is CSASGGGYNEQFF.

The DNA of the CDR3 is TGTGCCAGCAGCCCCACCCGGGGCACAGATACGCAGTATTTT. It yields the protein CASSPTRGTDTQYF. The chain combines TRBV11-3 with TRBJ2-3; D gene unclear. The germline gives CDR1 SGHNT, CDR2 YENEEA. The CDR3 extends over 14 amino acids. Trimming cost V 5 bases and J 1 base, with 10 bases left between them. The entire variable domain, with the rest obtained from reference TRBV11-3 and TRBJ2-3, is as follows: EAGVVQSPRYKIIEKKQPVAFWCNPISGHNTLYWYLQNLGQGPELLIRYENEEAVDDSQLPKDRFSAERLKGVDSTLKIQPAELGDSAVYLCASSPTRGTDTQYFGPGTRLTVL.

This clone turned up a few times. V gene TRBV28 combines with J gene TRBJ1-1, with D possibly being TRBD1 (6 bases). V was clipped by 5 bases and J by 3 bases, with 16 bases between them. Germline CDR1 is MDHEN and CDR2 is SYDVKM. This CDR3 has 15 amino acids. The CDR3 reads CASSPLQGTDTEAFF. The CDR3 region has the DNA TGTGCCAGCAGTCCACTACAGGGTACGGACACTGAAGCTTTCTTT.

This sequence joins TRBV25-1 and TRBJ1-2; D is perhaps TRBD1 (5 bases). CDR1 is MGHDK, CDR2 SYGVNS, per germline. V was clipped by 4 bases and J by 8 bases, with 11 bases between them. The CDR3 sequence is 12 residues long. CDR3: CASSGGAGGYTF. The CDR3 nucleotides read TGTGCCAGCAGTGGCGGGGCTGGGGGCTACACCTTC.

This chain connects TRBV5-1 to TRBJ1-1, with TRBD1 matching over 8 bases. The CDR3 has 14 amino acids. The V gene's germline CDR1 is SGHRS and CDR2 YFSETQ. Unmatched junction bases numbered 1, after V lost 3 bases and J lost 0 bases. The CDR3 DNA sequence: TGCGCCAGCAGCTGGACAGGGCTGAACACTGAAGCTTTCTTT. Translating it yields CASSWTGLNTEAFF.

The sample holds a few counts of this clone. This chain links TRBV6-5 with TRBJ1-2; tentatively, D is TRBD1 (5 bases). The CDR3 length is 12 residues. Germline values: CDR1 MNHEY, CDR2 SVGAGI. The V gene lost 7 bases and the J gene lost 4 bases, with 10 bases spanning the gap. For the CDR3, the DNA is TGTGCCAGCAACGGGCAGGGCTATGGCTACACCTTC. It codes for CASNGQGYGYTF.

The rearrangement links TRBV7-2 to TRBJ2-1; tentative D call: TRBD2 (6 bases). The ends were cut back, 4 bases at V and 5 bases at J, with 15 bases in the middle. The CDR3 extends over 15 amino acids. Germline CDR1 is SGHTA and CDR2 is FQGNSA. CDR3 nucleotides: TGTGCCAGCAGCTATTACGGGAGCAGTAACAATGAGCAGTTCTTC. Translating gives CASSYYGSSNNEQFF. Full variable domain (outside the CDR3, taken from reference TRBV7-2 and TRBJ2-1): GAGVSQSPSNKVTEKGKDVELRCDPISGHTALYWYRQSLGQGLEFLIYFQGNSAPDKSGLPSDRFSAERTGGSVSTLTIQRTQQEDSAVYLCASSYYGSSNNEQFFGPGTRLTVL.

This clone was seen just once. The rearrangement links TRBV11-2 to TRBJ2-1, with no clear D. Germline V gives CDR1 SGHAT, CDR2 FQNNGV. The CDR3 totals 13 residues. V was trimmed by 3 bases and J by 4 bases, leaving 7 bases between them. In DNA form, the CDR3 reads TGTGCCAGCAGCTTCGGGTCTTACAATGAGCAGTTCTTC. This gives the protein CASSFGSYNEQFF.

This sequence joins TRBV6-5 and TRBJ1-2, with TRBD1 identical over 8 bases. The CDR3 consists of 15 residues. After removal of 4 bases from V and 4 bases from J, the junction contained 8 bases not matched to a gene. CDR1 MNHEY and CDR2 SVGAGI come from the germline V gene. For the CDR3, the DNA is TGTGCCAGCAGTTTCCCCGGACAGGGCGTCTATGGCTACACCTTC. This encodes CASSFPGQGVYGYTF.

This clone was counted a few times. The chain carries TRBV7-3 and TRBJ2-2; D not certain. CDR3 length equals 13 residues. V dropped 5 bases and J dropped 4 bases, with 8 bases sitting between them. CDR1 and CDR2 from the germline V gene are SGHTA and FQGTGA. The CDR3 region has the DNA TGTGCCAGCAGCCAAGACTTCACCGGGGAGCTGTTTTTT. Amino acids: CASSQDFTGELFF.

J is TRBJ2-7 and V is TRBV7-2; 9 bases line up with TRBD1. Germline loops: CDR1 SGHTA, CDR2 FQGNSA. J was trimmed by 7 bases and V by 5 bases; bases with no gene match: 12. This CDR3 spans 15 amino acids. The CDR3 region is CASSLRDRARGEQYF. The CDR3 DNA sequence: TGTGCCAGCAGCCTCCGGGACAGGGCCAGGGGGGAGCAGTACTTC. Based on the CDR3 plus reference TRBV7-2 and TRBJ2-7, the full variable domain is GAGVSQSPSNKVTEKGKDVELRCDPISGHTALYWYRQSLGQGLEFLIYFQGNSAPDKSGLPSDRFSAERTGGSVSTLTIQRTQQEDSAVYLCASSLRDRARGEQYFGPGTRLTVT.

This clone was detected a few times. The V call is TRBV2, the J call TRBJ2-1; TRBD1 matches at 11 bases. The V and J ends lost 6 bases and 9 bases, in that order; junction bases with no gene match: 7. The CDR3 runs to 14 residues. From germline, CDR1 is SNHLY and CDR2 FYNNEI. CDR3 bases: TGTGCCAGCAGCGGACAGGGGGCTATGGGTGAGCAGTTCTTC. Translated, it gives CASSGQGAMGEQFF.

This rearrangement joins TRBV7-2 to TRBJ2-1; D not resolved. V was cut by 1 base and J by 2 bases, with 9 bases left in between. The CDR3 consists of 15 residues. CDR1 and CDR2 (germline): SGHTA, FQGNSA. DNA of the CDR3: TGTGCCAGCAGCTTAGGGGCACTGGCCTACAATGAGCAGTTCTTC. Amino acid sequence: CASSLGALAYNEQFF. The variable domain in full, completed from reference TRBV7-2 and TRBJ2-1, reads GAGVSQSPSNKVTEKGKDVELRCDPISGHTALYWYRQSLGQGLEFLIYFQGNSAPDKSGLPSDRFSAERTGGSVSTLTIQRTQQEDSAVYLCASSLGALAYNEQFFGPGTRLTVL.

The V gene is TRBV28, the J gene TRBJ2-5, with TRBD2 matching 9 bases. Germline V gives CDR1 MDHEN, CDR2 SYDVKM. The CDR3 length is 15 residues. The junction had 7 bases not matched to a gene; V was cut back by 4 bases and J by 4 bases. This CDR3 reads CASSYPSGNGETQYF. Here the CDR3 DNA reads TGTGCCAGCAGTTATCCTAGCGGGAATGGAGAGACCCAGTACTTC.

This chain uses TRBV3-1 (or the pseudogene TRBV3-2) with TRBJ2-1; no firm D call. The V gene lost 3 bases and the J gene lost 10 bases, with 10 bases spanning the gap. CDR1 and CDR2 (germline): LGHDT, YNNKEL (reference sequence). The CDR3 covers 12 residues. CDR3 nucleotide sequence: TGTGCCAGCAGCCAGACCTTCAGGGAGCAGTTCTTC. This codes for CASSQTFREQFF.

V gene TRBV9 combines with J gene TRBJ2-2; 10 bases match TRBD2. Losses at the gene ends were 0 bases for V and 7 bases for J; bases not matched to a gene: 9. This CDR3 region has 17 residues. Germline V lookup: CDR1 SGDLS, CDR2 YYNGEE. The CDR3 here is CASSVGLAGEVGGELFF. CDR3 in DNA: TGTGCCAGCAGCGTAGGTCTAGCGGGAGAAGTCGGCGGGGAGCTGTTTTTT. The whole variable domain, filled in from reference TRBV9 and TRBJ2-2, reads DSGVTQTPKHLITATGQRVTLRCSPRSGDLSVYWYQQSLDQGLQFLIQYYNGEERAKGNILERFSAQQFPDLHSELNLSSLELGDSALYFCASSVGLAGEVGGELFFGEGSRLTVL.

V usage is TRBV21-1 and J usage is TRBJ1-6; the table's D gene call, TRBD1, was not cross checked with the DNA. TRBV21-1 is a known pseudogene. The CDR3 sequence is 18 residues long. CDR3 DNA: TGTGCCAGCAGCAAAGAAAGCCGCCGACAGGGTTATAATTCACCCCTCCACTTT. Translating it yields CASSKESRRQGYNSPLHF.

J is TRBJ2-1 and V is TRBV6-2 or TRBV6-3, with 8 bases aligning to TRBD2. Unmatched junction bases numbered 8, after V lost 2 bases and J lost 8 bases. Germline assignment: CDR1 MNHEY and CDR2 SVGEGT. The CDR3 is made up of 15 amino acids. The CDR3, as DNA: TGTGCCAGCAGTTACGGAGCGGGAGATCTCGATGAGCAGTTCTTC. Translated, it gives CASSYGAGDLDEQFF.

The chain joins TRBV7-9 to TRBJ2-7; no firm D call. Germline CDR1 is SEHNR and CDR2 is FQNEAQ (reference sequence). The CDR3 loop spans 14 amino acids. Trimming shortened V by 5 bases and J by 5 bases, and 16 bases separated the two germline ends. The CDR3 coding sequence is TGTGCCAGCAGCCCGAGTGGCCCGAGGAACGAGCAGTACTTC. It encodes CASSPSGPRNEQYF. Looking up the rest from reference TRBV7-9 and TRBJ2-7 gives the full variable domain: DTGVSQNPRHKITKRGQNVTFRCDPISEHNRLYWYRQTLGQGPEFLTYFQNEAQLEKSRLLSDRFSAERPKGSFSTLEIQRTEQGDSAMYLCASSPSGPRNEQYFGPGTRLTVT.

V and J are TRBV9 and TRBJ1-2, with 8 bases matching TRBD1. Unmatched junction bases numbered 5, after V lost 0 bases and J lost 7 bases. The CDR3 length is 14 residues. Per the germline V gene, CDR1 is SGDLS and CDR2 is YYNGEE. CDR3 protein: CASSVDGQGGGYTF. CDR3 bases: TGTGCCAGCAGCGTAGACGGACAGGGTGGTGGCTACACCTTC.

The gene calls are TRBV4-1 and TRBJ2-1; TRBD2 is a possible D gene (5 bases). The CDR3 has 14 amino acids. Germline assignment: CDR1 MGHRA and CDR2 YSYEKL. V was trimmed by 0 bases and J by 6 bases, leaving 9 bases between them. CDR3 in amino acids: CASSQDITSNEQFF. DNA for the CDR3: TGCGCCAGCAGCCAAGATATAACTAGCAATGAGCAGTTCTTC.

CDR3 bases: TGTGCCAGCGGGCAGGCCTATTCACCCCTCCACTTT. Protein: CASGQAYSPLHF. The chain couples TRBV28 to TRBJ1-6; D is uncertain. With 8 bases removed from V and 8 bases from J, the gap between germline ends came to 10 bases. Germline V lookup: CDR1 MDHEN, CDR2 SYDVKM. This CDR3 has 12 residues.

V usage is TRBV6-5 and J usage is TRBJ1-2; a possible D gene is TRBD1 (5 bases). This CDR3 is built from 15 residues. CDR1 and CDR2 from the germline V gene are MNHEY and SVGAGI. V lost 7 bases and J 4 bases, leaving 19 bases between the germline ends. The chain's CDR3 is CASKALDSYGYGYTF. The CDR3 nucleotides are TGTGCCAGCAAAGCCCTCGACAGTTACGGCTATGGCTACACCTTC.

The V call is TRBV30, the J call TRBJ2-1; D might be TRBD1 (6 bases). This CDR3 comprises 14 residues. V lost 5 bases and J 0 bases, leaving 11 bases between the germline ends. Per germline, CDR1 GTSNPN and CDR2 SVGIG (reference sequence). The CDR3, as DNA: TGTGCCTGGGGCCGGGACAACTCCTACAATGAGCAGTTCTTC. Translated, it gives CAWGRDNSYNEQFF.

This clone was seen only once. The chain recombines TRBV12-3 or TRBV12-4 with TRBJ2-7, with D unresolved. V was shortened by 3 bases and J by 4 bases, with 7 bases between the two germline ends. There are 12 residues in the CDR3. CDR3 nucleotide sequence: TGTGCCAGCAGTTTTGTCCCATACGAGCAGTACTTC. Translation: CASSFVPYEQYF.

Here the CDR3 DNA reads TGTGCCAGCAGCCTCGGGACAGGGGACTACACTGAAGCTTTCTTT. This encodes CASSLGTGDYTEAFF. This rearrangement joins TRBV7-9 to TRBJ1-1; 10 nucleotides align to TRBD1. Unmatched junction bases numbered 6, after V lost 5 bases and J lost 3 bases. The CDR3 is 15 residues long. From germline, CDR1 is SEHNR and CDR2 FQNEAQ (reference sequence).

The V gene is TRBV29-1, the J gene TRBJ2-7, with TRBD1 identical over 10 bases. The germline CDR1 and CDR2 sequences are SQVTM and ANQGSEA. With 7 bases clipped from V and 2 bases from J, the junction kept 8 bases outside the gene matches. There are 14 residues in the CDR3. This CDR3 reads CSASRGQGPYEQYF. Written as DNA, the CDR3 is TGCAGCGCCAGTCGGGGACAGGGGCCCTACGAGCAGTACTTC.

This chain connects TRBV11-3 to TRBJ2-7; the D is unclear. This CDR3 has 13 residues. V was pared by 3 bases and J by 6 bases, with 12 bases between. Per germline, CDR1 SGHNT and CDR2 YENEEA. CDR3 region: CASSLAGVSEQYF. The CDR3 nucleotides are TGTGCCAGCAGCTTGGCAGGCGTTAGCGAGCAGTACTTC.

V is TRBV5-1 and J is TRBJ1-3; possible D gene TRBD1, 6 bases. V was cut by 4 bases and J by 0 bases, with 14 bases left in between. The CDR3 has 16 residues. The V gene's germline CDR1 is SGHRS and CDR2 YFSETQ. In DNA form, the CDR3 reads TGCGCCAGCAGCCCCGCAGGGGTTAGCTCTGGAAACACCATATATTTT. This codes for CASSPAGVSSGNTIYF.